This T cell receptor (beta chain) emerged from a study of memory CD8 T cells in hepatitis C reinfection. About the study: HCV reinfection meant a positive HCV RNA test after two negative tests at least 60 days apart. Peak reinfection sampling occurred 3 to 8 weeks after detected reinfection.

Germline V gives CDR1 MNHNS, CDR2 SASEGT. This CDR3 is 15 amino acids long. Libraries were prepared by immunoSEQ multiplex PCR; TCRdb keeps only in-frame clonotypes and omits some of them. The table lists tens of thousands of clones, roughly 88% of them singletons, with around 1.2% in the top ten. Stated time point: peak reinfection, 3 to 8 weeks after reinfection detection. Sorted cells were sequenced directly ex vivo without any in vitro expansion. Donors came from people who inject drugs enrolled in HEPCO, Canada. At all three reinfection time points, viable CD3+ CD8+ CD45RO- cells from a couple of donors served as controls.

The TCR originated in a man between 18 and 35 years old with hepatitis C virus infection. Sequencing input: naive CD8+ T cells sorted from blood. The genes are TRBV6-1 and TRBJ2-5; 8 bases fit TRBD1. The better agreement between TRBJ2-7 and the DNA end casts doubt on the J call. In DNA, the CDR3 is TGTGCCAGCAGCTTAAGGACAGGGAACCTTTACGAGCAGTACTTC. It translates to CASSLRTGNLYEQYF.